Listed below are T cell receptor beta chains from one sample, sequenced in a study of blood T cell repertoires in COVID-19. The data were produced by immunoSEQ multiplex PCR, yet TCRdb's version contains in-frame clones alone and is incomplete. In the table there are roughly 200,000 clones, about 83% of which are singletons. Sequenced sample: PBMCs or T cells enriched from blood (not recorded which). The receptors were gathered from a woman under 40 who had been exposed to COVID-19. The CDR3 runs from the conserved cysteine through the conserved F or W. Each record gives: clone size, V gene, J gene, D gene, CDR3 DNA, CDR3 protein. A D gene is named only where the DNA matches it firmly. Expanded clones are given a class, and other clones once, few, many or no size at all.

clone_size: -
v_call: TRBV14
j_call: TRBJ2-1
d_call: -
cdr3_nt: TGTGCCAGCAGCCAAGAGTCCAGGGGTGGTCCCTACAATGAGCAGTTCTTC
cdr3_aa: CASSQESRGGPYNEQFF

clone_size: -
v_call: TRBV4-1
j_call: TRBJ2-1
d_call: TRBD2
cdr3_nt: TGCGCCAGCAGCCAAGAGCGAGCGGGGGTGCGGGATGAGCAGTTCTTC
cdr3_aa: CASSQERAGVRDEQFF

clone_size: -
v_call: TRBV5-1
j_call: TRBJ2-5
d_call: -
cdr3_nt: TGCGCCAGCAGCTTGGGGACTAAAGAAGAGACCCAGTACTTC
cdr3_aa: CASSLGTKEETQYF

clone_size: -
v_call: TRBV3-1/TRBV3-2
j_call: TRBJ2-3
d_call: -
cdr3_nt: TGTGCCAGCAGCCAAAAACAGGGAGCTAGCACAGATACGCAGTATTTT
cdr3_aa: CASSQKQGASTDTQYF

clone_size: -
v_call: TRBV11-2
j_call: TRBJ1-1
d_call: -
cdr3_nt: TGTGCCAGCAGCCTAATTCGGGGAGACCGCACTGAAGCTTTCTTT
cdr3_aa: CASSLIRGDRTEAFF

clone_size: -
v_call: TRBV9
j_call: TRBJ2-7
d_call: TRBD1
cdr3_nt: TGTGCCAGCAGCGTAGGGACAGGGGTGTACGAGCAGTACTTC
cdr3_aa: CASSVGTGVYEQYF

clone_size: -
v_call: TRBV5-4
j_call: TRBJ2-1
d_call: TRBD2
cdr3_nt: TGTGCCAGCCCCTCCCGCGGCGGCGGGGGACCATACAATGAGCAGTTCTTC
cdr3_aa: CASPSRGGGGPYNEQFF

clone_size: -
v_call: TRBV5-1
j_call: TRBJ1-3
d_call: -
cdr3_nt: TGCGCCAGCAGCCTCTCTGGGGGGAAAAGAAACACCATATATTTT
cdr3_aa: CASSLSGGKRNTIYF

clone_size: -
v_call: TRBV19
j_call: TRBJ1-6
d_call: TRBD1
cdr3_nt: TGTGCCAGTAGTAGCCGTGGGACAGGGCTCACTAATTCACCCCTCCACTTT
cdr3_aa: CASSSRGTGLTNSPLHF

clone_size: once
v_call: TRBV7-2
j_call: TRBJ2-7
d_call: TRBD1
cdr3_nt: TGTGCCAGCAGCCCCGACAGGGGGCCCTACGAGCAGTACTTC
cdr3_aa: CASSPDRGPYEQYF

clone_size: once
v_call: TRBV7-6
j_call: TRBJ1-1
d_call: -
cdr3_nt: TGTGCCAGCAGCTTAGAACAGGGGAACACTGAAGCTTTCTTT
cdr3_aa: CASSLEQGNTEAFF

clone_size: -
v_call: TRBV27
j_call: TRBJ1-2
d_call: TRBD1
cdr3_nt: TGTGCCAGCAGTCCATTTGGGACAGGGATTGTGGGCTACACCTTC
cdr3_aa: CASSPFGTGIVGYTF

clone_size: -
v_call: TRBV2
j_call: TRBJ2-1
d_call: TRBD2
cdr3_nt: TGTGCCAGCACTCCTTCGTTCCCGGGACTAGCCTCCCTCTACCTATACAATGAGCAGTTCTTC
cdr3_aa: CASTPSFPGLASLYLYNEQFF

clone_size: -
v_call: TRBV27
j_call: TRBJ1-1
d_call: TRBD1
cdr3_nt: TGTGCCAGCAGTTTACAGGGGGCGAGGAGAACTGAAGCTTTCTTT
cdr3_aa: CASSLQGARRTEAFF

clone_size: -
v_call: TRBV7-8
j_call: TRBJ1-3
d_call: TRBD1
cdr3_nt: TGTGCCAGCAGCTCACCAAACCGGGACAGAGGTGGAAACACCATATATTTT
cdr3_aa: CASSSPNRDRGGNTIYF

clone_size: few
v_call: TRBV4-1
j_call: TRBJ2-7
d_call: TRBD1
cdr3_nt: TGCGCCAGCAGCCAAGATCCCTCCGGGACAGGGAACGAGCAGTACTTC
cdr3_aa: CASSQDPSGTGNEQYF

clone_size: -
v_call: TRBV11-2
j_call: TRBJ2-2
d_call: TRBD2
cdr3_nt: TGTGCCAGCAGCTTAGCCCTCGTAGTAGGACTAGGGACCACCGGGGAGCTGTTTTTT
cdr3_aa: CASSLALVVGLGTTGELFF

clone_size: -
v_call: TRBV6-5
j_call: TRBJ2-1
d_call: -
cdr3_nt: TGTGCCAGCAGTATCCAGGGTTACTACAATGAGCAGTTCTTC
cdr3_aa: CASSIQGYYNEQFF

clone_size: -
v_call: TRBV7-2
j_call: TRBJ1-5
d_call: -
cdr3_nt: TGTGCCAGCAGACTTAATAGCAATCAGCCCCAGCATTTT
cdr3_aa: CASRLNSNQPQHF

clone_size: -
v_call: TRBV11-2
j_call: TRBJ2-7
d_call: -
cdr3_nt: TGTGCCAGCAGCTTGGGTGGGGGGGCCTCCTACGAGCAGTACTTC
cdr3_aa: CASSLGGGASYEQYF

clone_size: -
v_call: TRBV10-2
j_call: TRBJ2-2
d_call: TRBD1
cdr3_nt: TGCGCCAGCGAGCCGGGACAGGGGGTAGTTGGGGAGCTGTTTTTT
cdr3_aa: CASEPGQGVVGELFF

clone_size: -
v_call: TRBV2
j_call: TRBJ1-6
d_call: -
cdr3_nt: TGTGCCAGCAGTGAAGGCTTGGGGGGGCTTGGTTCACCCCTCCACTTT
cdr3_aa: CASSEGLGGLGSPLHF

clone_size: once
v_call: TRBV7-2
j_call: TRBJ2-5
d_call: -
cdr3_nt: TGTGCCAGCAGCTTATTCCCCCGGGGAGAGACCCAGTACTTC
cdr3_aa: CASSLFPRGETQYF

clone_size: -
v_call: TRBV29-1
j_call: TRBJ1-2
d_call: -
cdr3_nt: TGCAGCGTTGAGGGTGGAGGAAACTATGGCTACACCTTC
cdr3_aa: CSVEGGGNYGYTF

clone_size: -
v_call: TRBV9
j_call: TRBJ2-7
d_call: TRBD1
cdr3_nt: TGTGCCAGCAGCGTCGGACAGGAGTCCTACGAGCAGTACTTC
cdr3_aa: CASSVGQESYEQYF

clone_size: -
v_call: TRBV29-1
j_call: TRBJ1-2
d_call: -
cdr3_nt: TGCAGCGCCTACAGGGCCGGGGGCTACACCTTC
cdr3_aa: CSAYRAGGYTF

clone_size: -
v_call: TRBV4-1
j_call: TRBJ1-1
d_call: -
cdr3_nt: TGCGCCAGCAGCATACGGACAAGGAAAGACACTGAAGCTTTCTTT
cdr3_aa: CASSIRTRKDTEAFF

clone_size: -
v_call: TRBV7-8
j_call: TRBJ2-7
d_call: TRBD1
cdr3_nt: TGTGCCAGCAGCTTAGCGCCACAGGGGGCTTACGAGCAGTACTTC
cdr3_aa: CASSLAPQGAYEQYF

clone_size: -
v_call: TRBV3-1/TRBV3-2
j_call: TRBJ1-5
d_call: TRBD1
cdr3_nt: TGTGCCAGCAGCCGAACAGGGGATGGTCAGCCCCAGCATTTT
cdr3_aa: CASSRTGDGQPQHF

clone_size: -
v_call: TRBV2
j_call: TRBJ2-1
d_call: -
cdr3_nt: TGTGCCAGCAGCGGCCCCGGACAGAAAGTTTCTAGCTCCTACAATGAGCAGTTCTTC
cdr3_aa: CASSGPGQKVSSSYNEQFF

clone_size: -
v_call: TRBV2
j_call: TRBJ1-3
d_call: -
cdr3_nt: TGTGCCAGCGGCTTCATAAACACCATATATTTT
cdr3_aa: CASGFINTIYF

clone_size: once
v_call: TRBV7-2
j_call: TRBJ2-7
d_call: TRBD2
cdr3_nt: TGTGCCAGCAGCTCCCCCGCGGGGGGGCGCTACGAGCAGTACTTC
cdr3_aa: CASSSPAGGRYEQYF

clone_size: -
v_call: TRBV19
j_call: TRBJ2-3
d_call: TRBD2
cdr3_nt: TGTGCCAGTAGTAAACTAGCGGGGGGGCTGACAGATACGCAGTATTTT
cdr3_aa: CASSKLAGGLTDTQYF

clone_size: -
v_call: TRBV6-5
j_call: TRBJ2-3
d_call: TRBD2
cdr3_nt: TGTGCCAGCAGTTACCCAAGCGGGGGCACGAATACGCAGTATTTT
cdr3_aa: CASSYPSGGTNTQYF

clone_size: once
v_call: TRBV5-4
j_call: TRBJ2-7
d_call: -
cdr3_nt: TGTGCCAGCAGCTTGGTGGAGGGTCTCTCCTACGAGCAGTACTTC
cdr3_aa: CASSLVEGLSYEQYF

clone_size: -
v_call: TRBV6-5
j_call: TRBJ2-2
d_call: TRBD1
cdr3_nt: TGTGCCAGCGGCAGGGGGCCAGAGCTGTTTTTT
cdr3_aa: CASGRGPELFF

clone_size: -
v_call: TRBV2
j_call: TRBJ2-7
d_call: -
cdr3_nt: TGTGCCAGCCTACATTTCGAAGGGGGGGACGAGCAGTACTTC
cdr3_aa: CASLHFEGGDEQYF

clone_size: -
v_call: TRBV9
j_call: TRBJ1-1
d_call: -
cdr3_nt: TGTGCCAGCAGCGTAGCGAGCGACACTGAAGCTTTCTTT
cdr3_aa: CASSVASDTEAFF

clone_size: -
v_call: TRBV19
j_call: TRBJ1-1
d_call: -
cdr3_nt: TGTGCCAGTAGTCCCGGGACTAAGAACACTGAAGCTTTCTTT
cdr3_aa: CASSPGTKNTEAFF

clone_size: -
v_call: TRBV6-5
j_call: TRBJ2-5
d_call: TRBD1
cdr3_nt: TGTGCCAGCACCACAGGGGCCGAGACCCAGTACTTC
cdr3_aa: CASTTGAETQYF

clone_size: -
v_call: TRBV12-5
j_call: TRBJ1-1
d_call: -
cdr3_nt: TGTGCTAGTGGTTTGGGCCGTCAGGGGATGAACACTGAAGCTTTCTTT
cdr3_aa: CASGLGRQGMNTEAFF

clone_size: -
v_call: TRBV9
j_call: TRBJ2-2
d_call: -
cdr3_nt: TGTGCCAGCAGTTTTTCCAGCACCGGGGAGCTGTTTTTT
cdr3_aa: CASSFSSTGELFF

clone_size: once
v_call: TRBV12-5
j_call: TRBJ1-1
d_call: TRBD1
cdr3_nt: TGTGCTAGTGGTTCTCTTTTTTCAGGGGGCGCGAACACTGAAGCTTTCTTT
cdr3_aa: CASGSLFSGGANTEAFF

clone_size: -
v_call: TRBV29-1
j_call: TRBJ2-5
d_call: -
cdr3_nt: TGCAGCGTTGAACCTATCAGGGAAGAGACCCAGTACTTC
cdr3_aa: CSVEPIREETQYF

clone_size: -
v_call: TRBV7-2
j_call: TRBJ2-5
d_call: TRBD2
cdr3_nt: TGTGCCAGCAGCCTTAGCGGGTACCAAGAGACCCAGTACTTC
cdr3_aa: CASSLSGYQETQYF

clone_size: -
v_call: TRBV6-5
j_call: TRBJ2-7
d_call: TRBD1
cdr3_nt: TGTGCCAGCAGACCAGGAGACAGGGAGTTATACGAGCAGTACTTC
cdr3_aa: CASRPGDRELYEQYF

clone_size: -
v_call: TRBV27
j_call: TRBJ1-2
d_call: -
cdr3_nt: TGTGCCGCGGGGGCTCCTTCCTATGGCTACACCTTC
cdr3_aa: CAAGAPSYGYTF

clone_size: -
v_call: TRBV11-3
j_call: TRBJ1-3
d_call: TRBD1
cdr3_nt: TGTGCCAGCAGCCTAAGGGGACAGCCTTCACCCTCTGGAAACACCATATATTTT
cdr3_aa: CASSLRGQPSPSGNTIYF

clone_size: -
v_call: TRBV30
j_call: TRBJ2-1
d_call: TRBD2
cdr3_nt: TGTGCCTGGAGTCTCGCGGGGGGCAATGAGCAGTTCTTC
cdr3_aa: CAWSLAGGNEQFF

clone_size: -
v_call: TRBV3-1/TRBV3-2
j_call: TRBJ1-2
d_call: -
cdr3_nt: TGTGCCAGCAGTGATAGCACGACCGATAACTATGGCTACACCTTC
cdr3_aa: CASSDSTTDNYGYTF

clone_size: -
v_call: TRBV5-1
j_call: TRBJ1-1
d_call: -
cdr3_nt: TGCGCCAGCAGCATACGGGACACCAATATGAACACTGAAGCTTTCTTT
cdr3_aa: CASSIRDTNMNTEAFF

clone_size: few
v_call: TRBV5-8
j_call: TRBJ2-7
d_call: -
cdr3_nt: TGTGCCAGCAGCTTGGGCCAGTTCTACGAGCAGTACTTC
cdr3_aa: CASSLGQFYEQYF

clone_size: -
v_call: TRBV20-1
j_call: TRBJ2-5
d_call: -
cdr3_nt: TGCAGTGCTAGTGACGGAGATCCCCGCCAAGAGACCCAGTACTTC
cdr3_aa: CSASDGDPRQETQYF

clone_size: -
v_call: TRBV4-1
j_call: TRBJ1-1
d_call: -
cdr3_nt: TGCGCCAGCAGCCAACCGGGTAGGGGGTTGTGGACTGAAGCTTTCTTT
cdr3_aa: CASSQPGRGLWTEAFF

clone_size: -
v_call: TRBV7-2
j_call: TRBJ1-5
d_call: TRBD1
cdr3_nt: TGTGCCAGCAGCCCTTTTCACTTAACCGGGACAGGGGGCAATCAGCCCCAGCATTTT
cdr3_aa: CASSPFHLTGTGGNQPQHF